This is a list of T cell receptor beta chains from one sample in a study of shared clonotypes between healthy human individuals. Profiled with immunoSEQ multiplex PCR; TCRdb holds only in-frame clones, not every one. The table has approximately 240,000 clones, under 80% seen once. The specimen was memory CD4+ T cells sorted from blood. The receptors stem from a man aged 30-40 years in good health. The CDR3 runs from the conserved cysteine through the conserved F or W. The order of the fields is V gene, D gene, J gene, clone size, CDR3 DNA, CDR3 protein. A D gene is named only where the DNA matches it firmly. Not every row has a clone size; where given, it reads once, few, many or a size class.

V gene: TRBV6-5; D gene: TRBD2; J gene: TRBJ2-1; clone size: .; CDR3 DNA: TGTGCCAGCAGTTACGAGTCGAGCGGGGGGTTGGGTGAGCAGTTCTTC; CDR3 protein: CASSYESSGGLGEQFF
V gene: TRBV11-2; D gene: .; J gene: TRBJ2-5; clone size: .; CDR3 DNA: TGTGCCAGCAGCCTAAGCGCGGGACGACGTCAAGAGACCCAGTACTTC; CDR3 protein: CASSLSAGRRQETQYF
V gene: TRBV10-3; D gene: .; J gene: TRBJ1-2; clone size: few; CDR3 DNA: TGTGCCATCAGTGAGTCGACCGGTTACTATGGCTACACCTTC; CDR3 protein: CAISESTGYYGYTF
V gene: TRBV7-2; D gene: .; J gene: TRBJ2-5; clone size: few; CDR3 DNA: TGTGCCAGCAGCTTTAGCGGACAAGAGACCCAGTACTTC; CDR3 protein: CASSFSGQETQYF
V gene: TRBV4-3; D gene: TRBD1; J gene: TRBJ2-7; clone size: .; CDR3 DNA: TGCGCCAGCAACCTGGGGGACAGGGTGAATTGCGAGCAGTACTTC; CDR3 protein: CASNLGDRVNCEQYF
V gene: TRBV5-1; D gene: TRBD1; J gene: TRBJ2-3; clone size: .; CDR3 DNA: TGCGCCAGCAGCTCCCGGGACAGGGGCTACACAGATACGCAGTATTTT; CDR3 protein: CASSSRDRGYTDTQYF
V gene: TRBV12-5; D gene: .; J gene: TRBJ2-1; clone size: few; CDR3 DNA: TGTGCTAGTGGTTTACCCCCAGCGGAACTCTACAATGAGCAGTTCTTC; CDR3 protein: CASGLPPAELYNEQFF
V gene: TRBV5-6; D gene: TRBD1; J gene: TRBJ2-4; clone size: .; CDR3 DNA: TGTGCCAGCAGCTTGACAGGGGAAAACATTCAGTACTTC; CDR3 protein: CASSLTGENIQYF
V gene: TRBV10-3; D gene: .; J gene: TRBJ2-5; clone size: few; CDR3 DNA: TGTGCCATCAGTGAGTCGAGGGAGACCCAGTACTTC; CDR3 protein: CAISESRETQYF
V gene: TRBV5-1; D gene: .; J gene: TRBJ2-3; clone size: .; CDR3 DNA: TGCGCCAGCAGCTTGATTTCTGGGGAAGCGGCCCAGGGCACAGATACGCAGTATTTT; CDR3 protein: CASSLISGEAAQGTDTQYF
V gene: TRBV5-1; D gene: TRBD1; J gene: TRBJ2-4; clone size: .; CDR3 DNA: TGCGCCAGCAGCTTGGATCCGGGACAGGGAGCCAAAAACATTCAGTACTTC; CDR3 protein: CASSLDPGQGAKNIQYF
V gene: TRBV7-9; D gene: .; J gene: TRBJ1-2; clone size: .; CDR3 DNA: TGTGCCAGCAACACTCCGGACAGCCTCGGGACCTTC; CDR3 protein: CASNTPDSLGTF
V gene: TRBV30; D gene: TRBD1; J gene: TRBJ2-7; clone size: many; CDR3 DNA: TGTGCCTTGACAGGGTCTAAATACGAGCAGTACTTC; CDR3 protein: CALTGSKYEQYF
V gene: TRBV28; D gene: TRBD2; J gene: TRBJ2-3; clone size: few; CDR3 DNA: TGTGCCAGCAGTTTATCTGAGCTAGCGGGCTTCTGGTATTTT; CDR3 protein: CASSLSELAGFWYF
V gene: TRBV19; D gene: .; J gene: TRBJ1-5; clone size: .; CDR3 DNA: TGTGCCAGTAGGGGTATGGGGGGGCGAATTGAAGATCAGCCCCAGCATTTT; CDR3 protein: CASRGMGGRIEDQPQHF
V gene: TRBV11-2; D gene: TRBD2; J gene: TRBJ2-7; clone size: .; CDR3 DNA: TGTGCCAGCAGCTTCCCCGGGACTAGCGCTAACGAGCAGTACTTC; CDR3 protein: CASSFPGTSANEQYF